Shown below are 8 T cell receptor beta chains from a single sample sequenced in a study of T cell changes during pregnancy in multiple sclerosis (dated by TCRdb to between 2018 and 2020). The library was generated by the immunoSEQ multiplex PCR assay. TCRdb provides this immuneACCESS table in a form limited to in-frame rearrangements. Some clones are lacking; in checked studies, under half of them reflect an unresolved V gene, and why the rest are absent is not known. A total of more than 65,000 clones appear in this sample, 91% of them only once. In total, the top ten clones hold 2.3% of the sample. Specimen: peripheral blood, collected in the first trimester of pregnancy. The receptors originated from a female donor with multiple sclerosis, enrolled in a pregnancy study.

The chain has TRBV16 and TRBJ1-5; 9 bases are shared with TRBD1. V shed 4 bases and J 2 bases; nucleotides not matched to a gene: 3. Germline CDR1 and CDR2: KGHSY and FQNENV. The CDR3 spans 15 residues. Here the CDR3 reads CASSRGQGGNQPQHF. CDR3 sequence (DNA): TGTGCCAGCAGCCGGGGACAGGGAGGCAATCAGCCCCAGCATTTT.

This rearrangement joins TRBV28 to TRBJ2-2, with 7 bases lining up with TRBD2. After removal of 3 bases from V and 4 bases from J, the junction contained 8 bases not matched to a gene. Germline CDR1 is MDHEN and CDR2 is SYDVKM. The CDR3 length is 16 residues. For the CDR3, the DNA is TGTGCCAGCAGTTTTTGGGTCGGGGAGGGCACCGGGGAGCTGTTTTTT. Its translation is CASSFWVGEGTGELFF.

Here the CDR3 reads CASSFDRAGSEAFF. The CDR3 DNA follows: TGTGCCAGCAGCTTCGACAGGGCTGGGTCTGAAGCTTTCTTT. The V and J genes are TRBV7-9 and TRBJ1-1; 7 bases match TRBD1. Per the germline V gene, CDR1 is SEHNR and CDR2 is FQNEAQ (reference sequence). Trimming at V came to 3 bases and at J to 6 bases, leaving 7 bases not matched to a gene. The CDR3 totals 14 residues.

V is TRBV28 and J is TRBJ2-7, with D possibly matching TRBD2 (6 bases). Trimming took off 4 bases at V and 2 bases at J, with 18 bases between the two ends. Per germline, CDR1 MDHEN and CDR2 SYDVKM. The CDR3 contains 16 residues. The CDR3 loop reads CASSSPPGTGPYEQYF. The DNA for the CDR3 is TGTGCCAGCAGTTCCCCTCCCGGGACTGGTCCCTACGAGCAGTACTTC.

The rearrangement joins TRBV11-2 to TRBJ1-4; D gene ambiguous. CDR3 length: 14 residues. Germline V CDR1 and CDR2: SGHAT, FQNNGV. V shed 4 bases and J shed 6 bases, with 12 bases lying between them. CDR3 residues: CASSSRRGDEKLFF. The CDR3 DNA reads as TGTGCCAGCAGCTCCCGTCGGGGAGATGAAAAACTGTTTTTT.

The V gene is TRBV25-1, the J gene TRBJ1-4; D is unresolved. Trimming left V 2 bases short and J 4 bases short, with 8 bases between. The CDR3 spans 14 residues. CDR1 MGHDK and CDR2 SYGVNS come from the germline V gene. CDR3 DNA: TGTGCCAGCAGTGAAGGCCAGATTAATGAAAAACTGTTTTTT. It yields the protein CASSEGQINEKLFF.

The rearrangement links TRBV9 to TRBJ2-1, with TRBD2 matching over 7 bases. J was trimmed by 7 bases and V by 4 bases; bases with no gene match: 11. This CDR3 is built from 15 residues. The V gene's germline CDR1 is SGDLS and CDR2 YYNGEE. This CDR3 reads CASSPRGDRPNEQFF. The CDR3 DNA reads TGTGCCAGCAGCCCCCGGGGGGATCGACCAAATGAGCAGTTCTTC.

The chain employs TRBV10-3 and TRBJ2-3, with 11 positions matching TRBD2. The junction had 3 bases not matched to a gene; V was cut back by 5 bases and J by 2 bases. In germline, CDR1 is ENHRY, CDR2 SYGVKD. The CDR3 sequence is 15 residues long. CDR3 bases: TGTGCCATCAGTACTAGCGGGGGTTCCACAGATACGCAGTATTTT. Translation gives CAISTSGGSTDTQYF.